The clone carrying this TCR beta chain was detected many times. Time point reported: newly diagnosed GD, antithyroid drugs for less than 3 months. Scientists built the TCR library using RNA that was extracted from PBMCs. Blood from the periphery, approximately 8.5 milliliters in all, was drawn into EDTA tubes. The V gene lost 10 bases and the J gene lost 2 bases, with 18 bases spanning the gap. Germline CDR1 and CDR2: LNHDA and SQIVND (reference sequence). CDR3 length: 15 residues. The data belong to a study of regulatory T cells in long-lasting Graves disease. The TCR beta library used iRepertoire HTBI primers with Arm-PCR amplification of CDR3. TCRdb re-analysed the multiplex PCR reads in MiXCR, keeping a single row per CDR3 protein. The data contain about 430,000 distinct CDR3 sequences, over 12% of them singletons. These same data were also listed under a study on T cells in Graves' hyperthyroidism and ophthalmopathy. From that report: Thyroid ultrasound and orbital computed tomography, with clinical symptoms and serum thyroxine and TRAb, informed diagnoses. Classification by a 13 V-J model distinguished ophthalmopathy from stable hyperthyroidism.

This TCR came from a middle-aged woman with Graves disease. The sample consisted of peripheral blood mononuclear cells (PBMCs), taken at new diagnosis, from a patient treated with antithyroid drugs. The chain joins TRBV19 to TRBJ1-3; D not resolved. CDR3 protein: CATSMAELAGNTIYF. The CDR3 bases are TGTGCCACATCCATGGCCGAACTAGCTGGAAACACCATATATTTT.